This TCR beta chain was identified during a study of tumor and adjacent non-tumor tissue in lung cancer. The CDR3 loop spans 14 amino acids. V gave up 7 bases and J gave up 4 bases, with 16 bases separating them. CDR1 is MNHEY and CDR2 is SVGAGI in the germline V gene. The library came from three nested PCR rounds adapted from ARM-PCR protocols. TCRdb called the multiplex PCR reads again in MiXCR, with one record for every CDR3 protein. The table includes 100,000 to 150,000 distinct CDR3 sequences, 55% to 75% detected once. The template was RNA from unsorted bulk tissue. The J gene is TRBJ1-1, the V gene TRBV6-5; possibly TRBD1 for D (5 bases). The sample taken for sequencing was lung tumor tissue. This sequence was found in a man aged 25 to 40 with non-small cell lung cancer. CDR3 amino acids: CASTLIGGGTEAFF. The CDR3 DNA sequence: TGTGCCAGCACCTTAATCGGGGGGGGCACTGAAGCTTTCTTT.